Below are 29 T cell receptor beta chains sequenced from a single sample in a study of blood T cell repertoires in COVID-19. Libraries were prepared by immunoSEQ multiplex PCR; TCRdb keeps only in-frame clonotypes and omits some of them. This table holds under 150,000 clones, 87% found once. The sequenced material came from peripheral blood. All receptors come from a woman between 40 and 50 years old with acute or convalescent COVID-19.

This clone appeared a few times. The rearrangement uses TRBV30 and TRBJ2-2; D ambiguous. V was pared by 1 base and J by 6 bases, with 6 bases between. Per germline, CDR1 GTSNPN and CDR2 SVGIG (reference sequence). CDR3 size: 12 residues. This CDR3 reads CAWSGVSGELFF. The CDR3 DNA is TGTGCCTGGAGTGGAGTGTCCGGGGAGCTGTTTTTT.

This chain connects TRBV6-1 to TRBJ2-3, with TRBD1 identical over 8 bases. Trimming cost V 2 bases and J 5 bases; bases outside gene matches: 6. The CDR3 has 15 amino acids. Germline values: CDR1 MNHNS, CDR2 SASEGT. The CDR3 spells CASSEQAGGQDTQYF. DNA for the CDR3: TGTGCCAGCAGTGAACAAGCAGGGGGCCAAGATACGCAGTATTTT.

The V gene is TRBV7-9, the J gene TRBJ1-1, with D unclear. CDR1 is SEHNR and CDR2 is FQNEAQ in the germline V gene (reference sequence). The CDR3 has 11 residues. The V end was cut by 0 bases, the J end by 8 bases, with 4 bases between. The CDR3 region is CASSLALEAFF. CDR3 bases: TGTGCCAGCAGCTTAGCGCTAGAAGCTTTCTTT.

The chain has TRBV10-3 and TRBJ1-1; no reliable D call. Trimming cost V 6 bases and J 0 bases, with 8 bases left between them. CDR3 length: 13 amino acids. Germline V gives CDR1 ENHRY, CDR2 SYGVKD. CDR3 region: CAISLRVNTEAFF. DNA for the CDR3: TGTGCCATCAGCCTCCGGGTGAACACTGAAGCTTTCTTT.

The chain uses TRBV27 and TRBJ1-6; 7 nucleotides match TRBD1. Germline assignment: CDR1 MNHEY and CDR2 SMNVEV (reference sequence). The trim removed 4 bases at V and 8 bases at J, leaving 5 bases unmatched. This CDR3 is built from 14 residues. This chain's CDR3 is CASSYRGGYSPLHF. For the CDR3, the DNA is TGTGCCAGCAGTTACAGGGGAGGATATTCACCCCTCCACTTT.

V gene TRBV12-3 or TRBV12-4 combines with J gene TRBJ2-2; 7 nucleotides agree with TRBD2. Trimming at V came to 11 bases and at J to 1 base, leaving 4 bases not matched to a gene. The CDR3 is 13 residues long. CDR3 region: CAGGEMNTGELFF. The DNA of the CDR3 is TGTGCCGGGGGGGAGATGAACACCGGGGAGCTGTTTTTT.

The chain joins TRBV5-5 to TRBJ2-5, with TRBD2 as a possible D gene (5 bases). Germline CDR1 reads SGHKS; CDR2 reads YYEKEE (reference sequence). V lost 4 bases, J lost 5 bases, and 15 bases lay in between. The CDR3 runs to 14 residues. As DNA, the CDR3 is TGTGCCAGCAGCCTCGTGGAGGTCCGGGAGACCCAGTACTTC. Its protein is CASSLVEVRETQYF.

The chain is built from TRBV5-6 and TRBJ2-3; 12 nucleotides match TRBD2. V shed 2 bases and J 3 bases; nucleotides not matched to a gene: 7. This CDR3 spans 17 amino acids. CDR1 SGHDT and CDR2 YYEEEE come from the germline V gene. CDR3 DNA sequence: TGTGCCAGCAGCTTAATAGGACTAGCGGGGAAAACAGATACGCAGTATTTT. It translates to CASSLIGLAGKTDTQYF.

The chain joins TRBV6-5 to TRBJ1-1; TRBD1 matches 7 bases. CDR3 size: 12 residues. The trim removed 7 bases at V and 6 bases at J, leaving 5 bases unmatched. CDR1 and CDR2 (germline): MNHEY, SVGAGI. The CDR3 sequence: CASKAGTAEAFF. The CDR3 nucleotides read TGTGCCAGCAAAGCCGGGACAGCTGAAGCTTTCTTT.

The rearrangement links TRBV5-1 to TRBJ2-3; TRBD1 aligns across 7 bases. There are 16 residues in the CDR3. Germline V gene lookup returns CDR1 SGHRS and CDR2 YFSETQ. The J segment lost 4 bases and the V segment lost 2 bases, leaving 10 bases of the junction unmatched. This CDR3 is CASSFSGTDHPDTQYF. For the CDR3, the DNA is TGCGCCAGCAGCTTCTCCGGGACAGACCACCCAGATACGCAGTATTTT.

This chain links TRBV7-6 with TRBJ1-5; D not certain. The CDR3 length is 13 residues. From germline, CDR1 is SGHVS and CDR2 FNYEAQ. Trimming pared 11 bases from V and 2 bases from J, leaving 13 bases between. The CDR3 DNA follows: TGTGCCCCTTCCCGGGGTGGCAATCAGCCCCAGCATTTT. This encodes CAPSRGGNQPQHF.

V usage is TRBV7-9 and J usage is TRBJ1-2; D is perhaps TRBD1 (6 bases). The germline V gene has CDR1 SEHNR and CDR2 FQNEAQ (reference sequence). Trimming took off 6 bases at V and 8 bases at J, with 22 bases between the two ends. The CDR3 is 15 residues long. The CDR3 region is CASSHREMAVGGYTF. Written as DNA, the CDR3 is TGTGCCAGCAGTCACAGGGAGATGGCAGTGGGGGGCTACACCTTC.

The V gene is TRBV4-1, the J gene TRBJ2-2; the match to TRBD1 covers 9 bases. V lost 5 bases, J lost 4 bases, and 5 bases stayed unmatched. The CDR3 extends over 15 amino acids. Per the germline V gene, CDR1 is MGHRA and CDR2 is YSYEKL. This CDR3 reads CASSNRGPSTGELFF. The CDR3 DNA reads as TGCGCCAGCAGCAACAGGGGGCCCAGCACCGGGGAGCTGTTTTTT.

The table lists this clone with a count of one. This chain uses TRBV27 with TRBJ2-7, with TRBD1 matching 7 bases. CDR1 is MNHEY, CDR2 SMNVEV, per germline (reference sequence). The CDR3 has 15 amino acids. V shed 6 bases, J shed 4 bases, and the junction held 12 bases outside the gene matches. CDR3 residues: CASSLYWDRNYEQYF. The CDR3 DNA reads as TGTGCCAGCAGCCTATACTGGGACAGAAATTACGAGCAGTACTTC.

This clone was seen only a few times. The V call is TRBV5-1, the J call TRBJ1-1, with 11 bases lining up with TRBD1. Germline V gene lookup returns CDR1 SGHRS and CDR2 YFSETQ. The CDR3 consists of 15 residues. The trim removed 3 bases at V and 4 bases at J, leaving 5 bases unmatched. In DNA form, the CDR3 reads TGCGCCAGCAGCTATTCCGGACAGGGGGCCACTGAAGCTTTCTTT. Its translation: CASSYSGQGATEAFF.

The V call is TRBV6-2 or TRBV6-3, the J call TRBJ2-5; TRBD1 aligns across 7 bases. Germline V lookup: CDR1 MNHEY, CDR2 SVGEGT. The junction had 8 bases not matched to a gene; V was cut back by 4 bases and J by 3 bases. This CDR3 has 15 amino acids. CDR3 DNA sequence: TGTGCCAGCAGTTTCCAACCGGGACAGAAAGAGACCCAGTACTTC. Translated, it gives CASSFQPGQKETQYF.

The J gene is TRBJ1-4, the V gene TRBV10-1, with TRBD1 identical over 9 bases. Germline values: CDR1 WNHNN, CDR2 SYGVQD (reference sequence). The junction had 5 bases not matched to a gene; V was cut back by 6 bases and J by 3 bases. This CDR3 has 15 amino acids. The CDR3 reads CASRGTGTANEKLFF. CDR3 in DNA: TGCGCCAGCAGGGGGACAGGGACCGCTAATGAAAAACTGTTTTTT.

This clone was observed once. The chain has TRBV5-1 and TRBJ2-3; TRBD2 matches at 10 bases. Germline V gives CDR1 SGHRS, CDR2 YFSETQ. Germline trimming cut 7 bases from V and 4 bases from J; bases unmatched to any gene: 9. This CDR3 has 15 amino acids. CDR3 bases: TGCGCCAGCGGACCCGGTCTAGCGGGAGCAGATACGCAGTATTTT. It yields the protein CASGPGLAGADTQYF.

The rearrangement links TRBV6-4 to TRBJ2-1; TRBD2 matches 13 bases. CDR3 size: 15 residues. The germline gives CDR1 MRHNA, CDR2 SNTAGT. Trimming took 5 bases from V and 8 from J; bases not matched to a gene: 6. The CDR3 nucleotides are TGTGCCAGCAGTCGGACTAGCGGGAGTCGGGATGAGCAGTTCTTC. Its translation: CASSRTSGSRDEQFF.

The V call is TRBV23-1, the J call TRBJ1-3; 7 bases line up with TRBD1. TRBV23-1 is an open reading frame whose function is uncertain. With 0 bases clipped from V and 6 bases from J, the junction kept 8 bases outside the gene matches. The CDR3 is 16 amino acids. The DNA for the CDR3 is TGCGCCAGCAGTCAATCTACCGACAGGGTGGTAAACACCATATATTTT. This gives the protein CASSQSTDRVVNTIYF.

This clone was counted only a few times. The V and J genes are TRBV7-9 and TRBJ1-1; possible D gene TRBD1, 6 bases. CDR3 length: 15 residues. V lost 5 bases and J 3 bases, leaving 16 bases between the germline ends. Looked up from germline, CDR1 is SEHNR and CDR2 is FQNEAQ (reference sequence). The CDR3 nucleotides are TGTGCCAGCAGCCCCTGGGGGGGCGCGGACACTGAAGCTTTCTTT. Translated, it gives CASSPWGGADTEAFF.

The rearrangement uses TRBV7-2 and TRBJ1-2; tentative D call: TRBD1 (6 bases). Germline V gives CDR1 SGHTA, CDR2 FQGNSA. The CDR3 length is 18 residues. Between the trimmed V and J ends, which lost 1 base and 4 bases, there was a span of 22 bases. The CDR3 DNA reads TGTGCCAGCAGCTTAGTCTCCATCGGACAGCGATTTTTCTATGGCTACACCTTC. Translated: CASSLVSIGQRFFYGYTF.

The chain joins TRBV9 to TRBJ2-7; weak D call: TRBD2 (6 bases). The CDR3 length is 15 residues. In germline, CDR1 is SGDLS, CDR2 YYNGEE. The ends were cut back, 0 bases at V and 3 bases at J, with 13 bases in the middle. CDR3 sequence reads: CASSVAGGSNYEQYF. CDR3 DNA sequence: TGTGCCAGCAGCGTAGCCGGAGGGTCCAACTACGAGCAGTACTTC.

This sequence joins TRBV2 and TRBJ2-5; D not resolved. The CDR3 is 12 amino acids. The germline V and J ends were trimmed by 4 bases and 4 bases, with 7 bases remaining between them. Germline lookup yields CDR1 SNHLY and CDR2 FYNNEI. DNA for the CDR3: TGTGCCAGCAGTGGGGCCCCAGAGACCCAGTACTTC. This encodes CASSGAPETQYF.

The V gene is TRBV7-9, the J gene TRBJ2-7, with 8 nucleotides matching TRBD1. CDR1 and CDR2 (germline): SEHNR, FQNEAQ (reference sequence). This CDR3 has 14 amino acids. Trimming cost V 2 bases and J 11 bases; bases outside gene matches: 11. The CDR3 reads CASSLPNGQGREYF. Here the CDR3 DNA reads TGTGCCAGCAGCTTACCGAACGGACAGGGCAGAGAGTACTTC.

The V call is TRBV7-2, the J call TRBJ1-6; D remains unclear. Germline CDR1 is SGHTA and CDR2 is FQGNSA. Trimming removed 5 bases at V and 3 bases at J, with 5 bases between. The CDR3 contains 13 residues. CDR3 amino acids: CASSLNYNSPLHF. CDR3 nucleotide sequence: TGTGCCAGCAGCCTTAACTATAATTCACCCCTCCACTTT.

The J gene is TRBJ1-2, the V gene TRBV24-1; D is undetermined. The ends were cut back, 6 bases at V and 4 bases at J, with 8 bases in the middle. Germline assignment: CDR1 KGHDR and CDR2 SFDVKD. The CDR3 is made up of 12 amino acids. The CDR3 loop is CATSHPGYGYTF. CDR3 DNA sequence: TGTGCCACCAGTCATCCCGGCTATGGCTACACCTTC.

J is TRBJ1-1 and V is TRBV5-6; D remains unclear. CDR3 length equals 12 residues. Germline V gene lookup returns CDR1 SGHDT and CDR2 YYEEEE. V was shortened by 4 bases and J by 7 bases, with 11 bases between the two germline ends. The CDR3 is CASSLKHREAFF. DNA of the CDR3: TGTGCCAGCAGCCTCAAACATCGTGAAGCTTTCTTT.

This chain joins TRBV6-5 and TRBJ2-2, with 7 bases aligning to TRBD1. Per the germline V gene, CDR1 is MNHEY and CDR2 is SVGAGI. This CDR3 is 15 amino acids long. The J segment lost 3 bases and the V segment lost 10 bases, leaving 11 bases of the junction unmatched. This CDR3 is CATQRTGEDTGELFF. DNA for the CDR3: TGTGCCACTCAGAGGACAGGAGAGGACACCGGGGAGCTGTTTTTT.